A selection of T cell receptor beta chains follows, all from one sample in a study of CD8 T cells in Susac syndrome. MiXCR, applied by TCRdb to the immunoSEQ multiplex PCR reads, yields one record per CDR3 protein. The repertoire has approximately 100,000 distinct CDR3 sequences, roughly 90% of them found once; the top ten carry roughly 0.11%. The sample taken for sequencing was CD8+ T cells from PBMCs. The receptors derive from a human donor in good health. The CDR3 runs from the conserved cysteine through the conserved F or W. D genes are given only for firm matches. Clone size is shown for a subset of rows, as once, few, many or a class of expanded clone.

D	V	J	size	CDR3	DNA
-	TRBV19	TRBJ1-5	-	CASSMVHQPQHF	TGTGCCAGTAGTATGGTCCATCAGCCCCAGCATTTT
-	TRBV2	TRBJ2-3	-	CASSSTNTDTQYF	TGTGCCAGCAGTTCGACTAACACAGATACGCAGTATTTT
-	TRBV24-1	TRBJ2-2	-	CASQRGSGELFF	TGTGCCTCGCAGAGGGGGTCCGGGGAGCTGTTTTTT
-	TRBV5-6	TRBJ1-4	once	CASSRTPGTNEKLFF	TGTGCCAGCAGCCGGACCCCGGGAACTAATGAAAAACTGTTTTTT
-	TRBV4-1	TRBJ2-5	-	CATAAKPGARETQYF	TGCGCCACAGCCGCGAAACCAGGGGCCCGGGAGACCCAGTACTTC
TRBD2	TRBV20-1	TRBJ2-1	-	CSTSGINYNEQFF	TGCAGTACCAGCGGGATCAACTACAATGAGCAGTTCTTC
TRBD1	TRBV5-1	TRBJ1-5	once	CASSLGQGGTNQPQHF	TGCGCCAGCAGCCTAGGACAGGGTGGAACCAATCAGCCCCAGCATTTT
-	TRBV6-2/TRBV6-3	TRBJ2-3	-	CASRAPTDTQYF	TGTGCCAGCAGGGCTCCCACAGATACGCAGTATTTT
TRBD2	TRBV27	TRBJ2-1	-	CASSYSGTNSYNEQFF	TGTGCCAGCAGTTACTCCGGGACTAACTCCTACAATGAGCAGTTCTTC
-	TRBV29-1	TRBJ2-7	-	CSVEGGQPDEQYF	TGCAGCGTTGAAGGCGGGCAGCCGGACGAGCAGTACTTC
TRBD1	TRBV10-3	TRBJ2-6	-	CAINKPGQGAGANVLTF	TGTGCCATCAATAAACCGGGACAGGGGGCTGGGGCCAACGTCCTGACTTTC
TRBD2	TRBV29-1	TRBJ2-1	-	CSVDGTSVNNEQFF	TGCAGCGTTGACGGGACTAGCGTTAACAATGAGCAGTTCTTC
-	TRBV7-2	TRBJ2-7	-	CASSFGGATYEQYF	TGTGCCAGCAGCTTCGGTGGAGCGACCTACGAGCAGTACTTC
TRBD1	TRBV6-6	TRBJ1-1	-	CASLIYRGNTEAFF	TGTGCCAGCCTTATTTACAGGGGGAACACTGAAGCTTTCTTT
-	TRBV3-1	TRBJ2-2	-	CASSHFPGGNTGELFF	TGTGCCAGCAGCCATTTCCCGGGCGGCAACACCGGGGAGCTGTTTTTT
TRBD2	TRBV28	TRBJ2-1	-	CASRGAGGPLTNEQFF	TGTGCCAGCAGAGGAGCGGGAGGGCCTTTGACGAATGAGCAGTTCTTC
-	TRBV6-5	TRBJ1-1	-	CASSYRAENTEAFF	TGTGCCAGCAGTTACCGTGCAGAAAACACTGAAGCTTTCTTT
-	TRBV2	TRBJ1-2	-	CASSEPNYGYTF	TGTGCCAGCAGCGAACCTAACTATGGCTACACCTTC
TRBD2	TRBV6-2/TRBV6-3	TRBJ2-3	-	CASSYPSSGGPTGTDTQYF	TGTGCCAGCAGTTACCCCTCTAGCGGGGGCCCGACGGGGACAGATACGCAGTATTTT
-	TRBV9	TRBJ1-1	-	CASSVGGAEEAFF	TGTGCCAGCAGCGTAGGAGGGGCCGAGGAAGCTTTCTTT
TRBD2	TRBV13	TRBJ2-3	-	CASSLGGRSTDTQYF	TGTGCCAGCAGCTTGGGCGGGAGGTCCACAGATACGCAGTATTTT
TRBD2	TRBV14	TRBJ2-3	-	CASSPSAGADTQYF	TGTGCCAGCAGCCCCTCGGCGGGAGCAGATACGCAGTATTTT
TRBD1	TRBV20-1	TRBJ1-2	-	CSAERGQGANYGYTF	TGCAGTGCTGAAAGGGGACAGGGGGCCAACTATGGCTACACCTTC
-	TRBV25-1	TRBJ1-1	-	CASSDGRVEAFF	TGTGCCAGCAGTGACGGTAGGGTAGAAGCTTTCTTT